The 8 T cell receptor beta chains given below trace back to one sample, sequenced in a study of CD4 T cells in relation to SARS-CoV-2 and coronaviruses. CD4+ T cells from unexposed donors were obtained before the COVID-19 pandemic (2011-2018). After about 10 days of culture, CD4+ T cells were isolated. The method was immunoSEQ multiplex PCR; TCRdb's version includes in-frame clones alone and lacks a portion of them. The table lists tens of thousands of clones, over 60% of them singletons. These receptors have no identified antigens. The sample was CD4+ T cells from PBMCs, cultured in vitro. The receptors were sampled from a human donor in good health.

The chain is built from TRBV20-1 and TRBJ2-5; no reliable D call. The CDR3 totals 10 residues. Germline V gene data show CDR1 as DFQATT and CDR2 as SNEGSKA (reference sequence). CDR3 coding DNA: TGCAGCGCCCCTGGAGAGACCCAGTACTTC. Translated: CSAPGETQYF.

CDR3 protein: CASPWTSGKNIQYF. As DNA, the CDR3 is TGTGCCAGCCCATGGACTAGCGGGAAAAACATTCAGTACTTC. The rearrangement uses TRBV27 and TRBJ2-4, with 11 bases that match TRBD2. The CDR3 runs 14 residues. In germline, CDR1 is MNHEY, CDR2 SMNVEV (reference sequence). V shed 8 bases and J 4 bases; nucleotides not matched to a gene: 4.

The chain is built from TRBV7-6 and TRBJ2-2, with TRBD2 identical over 9 bases. V shed 0 bases, J shed 6 bases, and the junction held 5 bases outside the gene matches. This CDR3 is 16 amino acids long. Per the germline V gene, CDR1 is SGHVS and CDR2 is FNYEAQ. Written as DNA, the CDR3 is TGTGCCAGCAGCTTAGCTAGCGGGAGCGCGTCCGGGGAGCTGTTTTTT. This codes for CASSLASGSASGELFF.

The rearrangement links TRBV7-2 to TRBJ2-3; the D is unclear. This CDR3 region has 16 residues. CDR1 and CDR2 from the germline V gene are SGHTA and FQGNSA. The germline V and J ends were trimmed by 0 bases and 3 bases, with 13 bases remaining between them. In nucleotides, the CDR3 is TGTGCCAGCAGCTTAGCGGCGGTGGTGGTAACAGATACGCAGTATTTT. Protein sequence: CASSLAAVVVTDTQYF. The full variable domain, rest sourced from reference TRBV7-2 and TRBJ2-3, is GAGVSQSPSNKVTEKGKDVELRCDPISGHTALYWYRQSLGQGLEFLIYFQGNSAPDKSGLPSDRFSAERTGGSVSTLTIQRTQQEDSAVYLCASSLAAVVVTDTQYFGPGTRLTVL.

The CDR3 coding sequence is TGTGCCAGCAGTTCTGTAGCCAAAAACATTCAGTACTTC. This sequence encodes CASSSVAKNIQYF. This chain links TRBV6-5 with TRBJ2-4; D is unclear. V gave up 4 bases and J gave up 0 bases, with 4 bases separating them. Germline V gene data show CDR1 as MNHEY and CDR2 as SVGAGI. The CDR3 consists of 13 residues.

This clone was observed once. This chain links TRBV30 with TRBJ1-1, with D hard to call. This CDR3 region has 12 residues. Germline V gene data show CDR1 as GTSNPN and CDR2 as SVGIG (reference sequence). The germline V and J ends were trimmed by 4 bases and 2 bases, with 8 bases remaining between them. This CDR3 is CAWNGRNTEAFF. CDR3 coding DNA: TGTGCCTGGAACGGCCGTAACACTGAAGCTTTCTTT. Full variable domain (remainder filled in from reference TRBV30 and TRBJ1-1): SQTIHQWPATLVQPVGSPLSLECTVEGTSNPNLYWYRQAAGRGLQLLFYSVGIGQISSEVPQNLSASRPQDRQFILSSKKLLLSDSGFYLCAWNGRNTEAFFGQGTRLTVV.

This chain uses TRBV10-3 with TRBJ1-5; unclear D gene. Per the germline V gene, CDR1 is ENHRY and CDR2 is SYGVKD. Trimming shortened V by 0 bases and J by 6 bases, and 6 bases separated the two germline ends. This CDR3 has 13 amino acids. The chain's CDR3 is CAISESSPQPQHF. The DNA of the CDR3 is TGTGCCATCAGTGAGTCCTCTCCTCAGCCCCAGCATTTT.

This clone was counted between two and nine times. The chain employs TRBV6-1 and TRBJ2-7; 9 nucleotides match TRBD2. The CDR3 sequence is 16 residues long. Per the germline V gene, CDR1 is MNHNS and CDR2 is SASEGT. Losses at the gene ends were 0 bases for V and 4 bases for J; bases not matched to a gene: 7. CDR3 sequence: CASSEALAGGPYEQYF. Here the CDR3 DNA reads TGTGCCAGCAGTGAAGCGCTTGCGGGAGGGCCTTACGAGCAGTACTTC.